The TCR beta chain under discussion was sequenced for a study of T cell responses to AZD1222 COVID-19 vaccine. The V and J ends lost 6 bases and 5 bases, in that order; junction bases with no gene match: 6. From germline, CDR1 is MNHEY and CDR2 SVGAGI. The CDR3 runs 14 residues. TCRdb keeps only in-frame clones here, not all; method: immunoSEQ multiplex PCR. The table has 130,000 or so clones, 70% to 90% seen once. The TCR sequence derives from an adult in good health. Specimen: peripheral blood, collected on day 0 of AZD1222 vaccination. This sequence joins TRBV6-5 and TRBJ1-4, with TRBD1 matching 7 bases. This chain's CDR3 is CASRPGQRNEKLFF. The CDR3 DNA reads as TGTGCCAGCAGGCCGGGACAGAGGAATGAAAAACTGTTTTTT.